Following are 7 T cell receptor beta chains from one sample sequenced in a study of T cell repertoires in cytomegalovirus infection. From the reads, TCRdb called clonotypes with MiXCR, one entry per CDR3 protein. Of fewer than 80,000 distinct CDR3 sequences detected, roughly 3.6% appear once; the ten largest clones hold under 5.5%. The sample taken for sequencing was PBMCs. The receptors come from a human donor in good health (CMV status not recorded). Some clones in this sample may be carry-over from other donors' samples.

This clonotype was seen at least ten times. This chain links TRBV28 with TRBJ1-1; D unresolved. In germline, CDR1 is MDHEN, CDR2 SYDVKM. The CDR3 has 11 amino acids. V was shortened by 5 bases and J by 4 bases, with 5 bases between the two germline ends. Here the CDR3 reads CASSRSTEAFF. DNA of the CDR3: TGTGCCAGCAGTAGGAGCACTGAAGCTTTCTTT.

This clonotype was observed many times. The chain uses TRBV12-3 or TRBV12-4 and TRBJ1-6; 7 bases agree with TRBD1. V lost 5 bases and J lost 14; bases outside the gene matches: 18. CDR3 length equals 16 residues. CDR3 protein: CASSETGAQTGITLHF. The CDR3 DNA sequence: TGTGCCAGCAGTGAAACAGGGGCCCAGACCGGGATCACCCTCCACTTT.

This clonotype was counted many times. CDR3 DNA: TGTGCCAGCAGGTCCCGGTCTAGCAATCAGCCCCAGCATTTT. Translation: CASRSRSSNQPQHF. The chain joins TRBV6-2 or TRBV6-3 to TRBJ1-5; D call uncertain. V shed 6 bases and J shed 0 bases, with 9 bases lying between them. The CDR3 is made up of 14 amino acids. Per the germline V gene, CDR1 is MNHEY and CDR2 is SVGEGT.

This clonotype appeared many times. V gene TRBV28 combines with J gene TRBJ2-7; possibly TRBD1 for D (6 bases). Germline loops: CDR1 MDHEN, CDR2 SYDVKM. The CDR3 is 11 amino acids. V lost 10 bases to trimming and J lost 4 bases, with 11 bases between them. The CDR3 bases are TGTGCCACCGGGACAAATTACGAGCAGTACTTC. This sequence encodes CATGTNYEQYF.

This clonotype was recorded many times. The gene calls are TRBV7-2 and TRBJ2-1, with 10 bases lining up with TRBD2. Trimming removed 1 base from V and 5 bases from J; junction bases left unmatched: 14. CDR1 is SGHTA, CDR2 FQGNSA, per germline. This CDR3 has 19 amino acids. The CDR3 nucleotides read TGTGCCAGCAGCTTAGAGTCTAGCGGGGGTCCCCCCGCGAACAATGAGCAGTTCTTC. It codes for CASSLESSGGPPANNEQFF.

This clonotype was recorded at least ten times. The J gene is TRBJ2-7, the V gene TRBV6-6, with D unclear. CDR1 is MNHNY, CDR2 SVGAGI, per germline (reference sequence). The germline V and J ends were trimmed by 1 base and 7 bases, with 8 bases remaining between them. CDR3 length: 12 residues. For the CDR3, the DNA is TGTGCCAGCAGTTACTTAGGGAAGGAGCAGTACTTC. Translated: CASSYLGKEQYF.

This clonotype was picked up many times. V usage is TRBV6-2 or TRBV6-3 and J usage is TRBJ1-5, with a weak D call TRBD1 (5 bases). Trimming took 2 bases from V and 6 from J, leaving 14 bases between them. This CDR3 is built from 15 residues. Germline CDR1 reads MNHEY; CDR2 reads SVGEGT. CDR3 amino acids: CASSYPSAGSQPQHF. CDR3 DNA sequence: TGTGCCAGCAGTTACCCCTCCGCAGGGAGTCAGCCCCAGCATTTT.